The 19 T cell receptor beta chains presented below share a single source sample, sequenced in a study of technical replicates of blood from several donors. Sequencing was performed with immunoSEQ multiplex PCR; in TCRdb, only in-frame clones are kept and a portion is missing. The sample consists of about 86,000 clones, nearly 96% of them appearing once. The sequenced sample consisted of T cells isolated from PBMCs. The receptor set was obtained from a human donor in good health.

V is TRBV10-3 and J is TRBJ2-7; D is possibly TRBD1 (5 bases). The V and J ends lost 3 bases and 2 bases respectively, with 14 bases between them. Germline loops: CDR1 ENHRY, CDR2 SYGVKD. The CDR3 contains 15 residues. The CDR3 is CAISDSGDRPYEQYF. As DNA, the CDR3 is TGTGCCATCAGTGATAGTGGAGACAGACCCTACGAGCAGTACTTC.

This chain links TRBV7-2 with TRBJ1-2; 7 bases are shared with TRBD1. V shed 0 bases and J 4 bases; nucleotides not matched to a gene: 8. The CDR3 runs to 16 residues. CDR1 and CDR2 (germline): SGHTA, FQGNSA. For the CDR3, the DNA is TGTGCCAGCAGCTTAGCTTGGGACAGCGTCTTCTATGGCTACACCTTC. It yields the protein CASSLAWDSVFYGYTF.

A single count supports this clone. V and J are TRBV11-2 and TRBJ2-3; a possible D gene is TRBD2 (6 bases). V lost 5 bases and J 6 bases, leaving 15 bases between the germline ends. Germline lookup yields CDR1 SGHAT and CDR2 FQNNGV. The CDR3 extends over 14 amino acids. The CDR3 DNA is TGTGCCAGCAGCCCTGGGACTCCACCGGATACGCAGTATTTT. As protein: CASSPGTPPDTQYF.

The rearrangement joins TRBV2 to TRBJ2-1; 7 nucleotides align to TRBD2. The CDR3 is made up of 18 amino acids. V shed 6 bases and J 0 bases; nucleotides not matched to a gene: 14. CDR1 and CDR2 from the germline V gene are SNHLY and FYNNEI. The CDR3 spells CASSVSGTTGVSYNEQFF. The CDR3 coding sequence is TGTGCCAGCAGCGTAAGCGGGACCACCGGCGTCTCCTACAATGAGCAGTTCTTC.

The chain uses TRBV11-3 and TRBJ2-1; 8 bases fit TRBD2. V lost 4 bases to trimming and J lost 1 base; unmatched junction nucleotides: 9. This CDR3 region has 17 residues. CDR1 and CDR2 (germline): SGHNT, YENEEA. CDR3 bases: TGTGCCAGCAGCTCCGACAGCGGGAGAGTATCCTACAATGAGCAGTTCTTC. Protein: CASSSDSGRVSYNEQFF.

V gene TRBV19 combines with J gene TRBJ2-7; possibly TRBD1 for D (6 bases). The CDR3 consists of 15 residues. CDR1 and CDR2 (germline): LNHDA, SQIVND (reference sequence). The V end lost 1 base, the J end lost 4 bases, and 14 bases lay between the germline ends. The CDR3 region has the DNA TGTGCCAGTAGTATAGGGGGGCGCTTAAGGTACGAGCAGTACTTC. This encodes CASSIGGRLRYEQYF.

The rearrangement uses TRBV27 and TRBJ2-7, with D perhaps matching TRBD2 (5 bases). This CDR3 has 16 amino acids. Germline V gene data show CDR1 as MNHEY and CDR2 as SMNVEV (reference sequence). Trimming left V 5 bases short and J 2 bases short, with 19 bases between. The DNA for the CDR3 is TGTGCCAGCAGTACGCTAGGCGGGTGGGGAACCTACGAGCAGTACTTC. Its protein is CASSTLGGWGTYEQYF.

The CDR3 here is CASSLGGGSETQYF. The CDR3, as DNA: TGTGCCAGCAGCTTAGGGGGGGGGAGCGAGACCCAGTACTTC. V and J are TRBV11-3 and TRBJ2-5; 7 nucleotides agree with TRBD2. The length of the CDR3 is 14 residues. Germline V gene data show CDR1 as SGHNT and CDR2 as YENEEA. After removal of 1 base from V and 5 bases from J, the junction contained 4 bases not matched to a gene.

The chain carries TRBV29-1 and TRBJ2-7, with 9 bases aligning to TRBD1. With 4 bases clipped from V and 1 base from J, the junction kept 11 bases outside the gene matches. Germline V gene data show CDR1 as SQVTM and CDR2 as ANQGSEA. The CDR3 totals 16 residues. CDR3 nucleotide sequence: TGCAGCGTTGTTCTTTCCGGGACAGGGTATTCCTACGAGCAGTACTTC. This translates into CSVVLSGTGYSYEQYF.

The rearrangement links TRBV4-1 to TRBJ2-7, with D possibly TRBD1 on 6 matching bases. The CDR3 is 16 amino acids. The V end lost 1 base, the J end lost 7 bases, and 20 bases lay between the germline ends. Germline values: CDR1 MGHRA, CDR2 YSYEKL. In DNA form, the CDR3 reads TGCGCCAGCAGCCAAGGGCCCTCAGGACAGCTTGCTGAGCAGTACTTC. Translation gives CASSQGPSGQLAEQYF.

The CDR3 loop reads CASSFRGAATGELFF. The CDR3 nucleotides read TGTGCCAGCAGCTTTCGGGGGGCGGCAACCGGGGAGCTGTTTTTT. The chain has TRBV11-2 and TRBJ2-2; perhaps TRBD2 as D (7 bases). Trimming removed 3 bases from V and 5 bases from J, with 13 bases in between. The CDR3 covers 15 residues. Germline V gives CDR1 SGHAT, CDR2 FQNNGV.

The genes are TRBV15 and TRBJ2-7; TRBD1 aligns across 8 bases. J gave up 3 bases and V 4 bases, and 8 bases lay outside the gene matches. The germline CDR1 and CDR2 sequences are LNHNV and YYDKDF (reference sequence). The CDR3 runs 15 residues. The CDR3 nucleotides are TGTGCCACCAGCACTATGACAGGGGAAGACTACGAGCAGTACTTC. It translates to CATSTMTGEDYEQYF.

The rearrangement joins TRBV28 to TRBJ1-3; D call uncertain. This CDR3 contains 16 residues. The germline V gene encodes CDR1 MDHEN and CDR2 SYDVKM. V lost 5 bases and J lost 1, with 15 bases in between. Written as DNA, the CDR3 is TGTGCCAGCAGTCAATCCTTCGGTGAATCTGGAAACACCATATATTTT. Translating gives CASSQSFGESGNTIYF.

This chain links TRBV28 with TRBJ2-5; 9 positions agree with TRBD1. The V and J ends lost 5 bases and 2 bases, in that order; junction bases with no gene match: 3. The CDR3 length is 14 residues. CDR1 is MDHEN, CDR2 SYDVKM, per germline. CDR3 nucleotide sequence: TGTGCCAGCAGTACGGGACAGGGACAAGAGACCCAGTACTTC. Encoded protein: CASSTGQGQETQYF.

This sequence joins TRBV7-8 and TRBJ2-7, with D maybe TRBD2 (5 bases). The germline V and J ends were trimmed by 1 base and 5 bases, with 15 bases remaining between them. The CDR3 length is 15 residues. Germline V gene lookup returns CDR1 SGHVS and CDR2 FQNEAQ. In nucleotides, the CDR3 is TGTGCCAGCAGCTTAGGTTTGGCGGGTTGGAACGAGCAGTACTTC. The encoded protein is CASSLGLAGWNEQYF.

The CDR3: CAWSVLRAYEQYF. The DNA for the CDR3 is TGTGCCTGGAGTGTACTCAGGGCCTACGAGCAGTACTTC. The chain is built from TRBV30 and TRBJ2-7; D is possibly TRBD1 (5 bases). CDR3 length equals 13 residues. Germline CDR1 GTSNPN, CDR2 SVGIG (reference sequence). The germline V and J ends were trimmed by 0 bases and 2 bases, with 8 bases remaining between them.

This clone was seen a single time. The chain is built from TRBV18 and TRBJ2-3; a weak D match, TRBD1 (5 bases). Germline CDR1 and CDR2: KGHSH and LQKENI. Trimming removed 3 bases from V and 1 base from J, with 8 bases in between. The CDR3 has 14 amino acids. DNA for the CDR3: TGTGCCAGCTCACCTGTACAGGGCACAGATACGCAGTATTTT. This translates into CASSPVQGTDTQYF. The complete variable domain, with remaining parts taken from reference TRBV18 and TRBJ2-3, reads NAGVMQNPRHLVRRRGQEARLRCSPMKGHSHVYWYRQLPEEGLKFMVYLQKENIIDESGMPKERFSAEFPKEGPSILRIQQVVRGDSAAYFCASSPVQGTDTQYFGPGTRLTVL.

This chain connects TRBV28 to TRBJ1-4, with unresolved D. Germline CDR1 reads MDHEN; CDR2 reads SYDVKM. With 7 bases removed from V and 0 bases from J, the gap between germline ends came to 9 bases. This CDR3 spans 14 amino acids. CDR3 residues: CASTRTATNEKLFF. The CDR3 nucleotides are TGTGCCAGCACCCGGACTGCAACTAATGAAAAACTGTTTTTT. Complete variable domain (other parts from reference TRBV28 and TRBJ1-4): DVKVTQSSRYLVKRTGEKVFLECVQDMDHENMFWYRQDPGLGLRLIYFSYDVKMKEKGDIPEGYSVSREKKERFSLILESASTNQTSMYLCASTRTATNEKLFFGSGTQLSVL.

The V and J genes are TRBV11-3 and TRBJ2-2; D is unclear. CDR3 length equals 12 residues. V was shortened by 0 bases and J by 7 bases, with 3 bases between the two germline ends. From germline, CDR1 is SGHNT and CDR2 YENEEA. The CDR3 DNA sequence: TGTGCCAGCAGCTTAGATCGCGGGGAGCTGTTTTTT. Translation gives CASSLDRGELFF.